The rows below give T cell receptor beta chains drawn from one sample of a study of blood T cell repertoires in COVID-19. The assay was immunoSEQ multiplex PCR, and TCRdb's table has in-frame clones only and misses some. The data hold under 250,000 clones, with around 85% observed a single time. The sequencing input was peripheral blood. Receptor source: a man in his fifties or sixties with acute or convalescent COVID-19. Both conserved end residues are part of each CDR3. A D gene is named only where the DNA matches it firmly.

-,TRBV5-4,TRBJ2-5,CASSFGQQETQYF
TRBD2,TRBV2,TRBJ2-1,CASSGRTSGFF
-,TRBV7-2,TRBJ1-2,CASSLRGVYGYTF
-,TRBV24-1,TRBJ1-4,CATSEGTKLFF
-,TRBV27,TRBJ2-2,CASSSLDFQGLAGELFF
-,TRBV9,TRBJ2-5,CASSVAPQGIQETQYF
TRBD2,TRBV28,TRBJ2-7,CASSPSTTSVEQYF
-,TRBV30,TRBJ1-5,CAWSAGRFQPQHF
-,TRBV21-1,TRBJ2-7,CASSPPGGMAYEQYF
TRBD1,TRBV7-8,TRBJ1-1,CASRRDRLKNTEAFF
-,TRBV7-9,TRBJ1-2,CASGDTTYGYTF
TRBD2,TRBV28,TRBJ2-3,CASSLGGLAGVVDTQYF
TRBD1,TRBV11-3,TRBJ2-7,CASRGQITYEQYF
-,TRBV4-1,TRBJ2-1,CASRGEGYNEQFF
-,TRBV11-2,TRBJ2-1,CASSAQDSVTYNEQFF
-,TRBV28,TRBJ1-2,CASSLSGLLSGDGYTF
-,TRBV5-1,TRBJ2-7,CASAPLLAGISYEQYF
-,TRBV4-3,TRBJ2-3,CASSQDPSTDTQYF
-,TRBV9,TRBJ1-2,CASSVDSGVYGYTF
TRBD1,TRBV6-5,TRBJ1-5,CASSTDRAGNQPQHF
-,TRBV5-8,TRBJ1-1,CASSLSKNTEAFF
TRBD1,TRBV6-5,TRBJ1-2,CASRTGQGSGGYTF
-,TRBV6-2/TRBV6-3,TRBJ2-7,CASSYPVTGEQYF
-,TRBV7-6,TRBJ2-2,CASSRGTVNTGELFF
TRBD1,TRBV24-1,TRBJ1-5,CATSDRTGQFNQPQHF
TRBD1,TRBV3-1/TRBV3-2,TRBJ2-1,CASSKGGGHNEQFF
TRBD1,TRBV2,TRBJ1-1,CASSVEGANTEAFF
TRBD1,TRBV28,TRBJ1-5,CASSSLQGVDQPQHF
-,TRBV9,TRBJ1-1,CASSDPRGGPDPEAFF
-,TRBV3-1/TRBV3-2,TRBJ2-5,CASSMTRSGETQYF
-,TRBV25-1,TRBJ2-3,CASSERVADTQYF
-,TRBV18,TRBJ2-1,CASSTSLASEQFF
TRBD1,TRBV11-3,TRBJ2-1,CASAQGADNEQFF
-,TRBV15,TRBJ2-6,CATSSRGSGANVLTF
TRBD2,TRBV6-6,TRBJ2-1,CASDGLAGNEQFF
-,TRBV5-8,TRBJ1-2,CASSLVSGYGYTF
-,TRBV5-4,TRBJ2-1,CASSFPGAYNEQFF
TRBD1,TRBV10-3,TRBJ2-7,CAIRPGQGFHEQYF
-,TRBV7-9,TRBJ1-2,CASSLNLVYTF
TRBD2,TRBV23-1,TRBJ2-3,CATLLAGGPIDTQYF
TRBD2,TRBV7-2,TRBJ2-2,CASSLGGRATGELFF
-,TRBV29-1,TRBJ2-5,CSVEAFQGKTQYF
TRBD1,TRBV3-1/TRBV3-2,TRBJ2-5,CASSQNRGSAVVETQYF
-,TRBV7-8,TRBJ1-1,CASSRTRGGTEAFF
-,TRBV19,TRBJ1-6,CASSPQGMDSPLHF
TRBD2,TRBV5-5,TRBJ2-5,CASSWTGLAGQETQYF
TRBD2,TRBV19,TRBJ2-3,CASSIGLAASTDTQYF
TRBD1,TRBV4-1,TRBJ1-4,CASSQTGTTNEKLFF
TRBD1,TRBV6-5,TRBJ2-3,CASSTGTGTDTQYF
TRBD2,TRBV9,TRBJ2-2,CASSVGLAGTGELFF
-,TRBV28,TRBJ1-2,CASSWEGWGYTF
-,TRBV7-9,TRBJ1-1,CASSARQKAFF
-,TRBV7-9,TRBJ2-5,CASSPPSQGGETQYF
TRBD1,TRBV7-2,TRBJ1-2,CASSPRQGGAYGYTF
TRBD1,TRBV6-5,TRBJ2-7,CASAFRDRVSEQYF
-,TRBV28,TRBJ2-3,CASSVTGVRTDTQYF
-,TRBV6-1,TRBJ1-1,CASSETLSNRPLGNTEAFF